This is a list of T cell receptor beta chains from one sample in a study of vaccination and CD4 T cells after COVID-19. In TCRdb, the PCR reads were re-called with MiXCR into one record per CDR3 protein. The sample contains over 10,000 distinct CDR3 sequences, about 45% of which appear only once. The antigens these receptors bind are not known. Sequencing input: CD4+ T cells from blood, cultured in vitro. Every receptor here comes from a human donor who had recovered from COVID-19. Both conserved end residues are part of each CDR3. A D gene is named only where the DNA matches it firmly. A clone size is listed for some rows: how often the clone was seen (once, few, many), or a class if it is expanded.

NA	TRBJ2-1	TRBV7-2	few	TGTGCCAGCAGCTTGGTGACTCCTTCGCTGGGGCAGTTCTTC	CASSLVTPSLGQFF
TRBD2	TRBJ2-3	TRBV6-2/TRBV6-3	NA	TGTGCCAGCAGTTACTTGCGGGGGAGCACAGATACGCAGTATTTT	CASSYLRGSTDTQYF
TRBD2	TRBJ2-5	TRBV5-1	once	TGCGCCAGCAGCTGGACTAGCGGGAGGGTCGTGAAGACCCAGTACTTC	CASSWTSGRVVKTQYF
NA	TRBJ2-6	TRBV20-1	NA	TGCAGTGCGGGGGCCTCTGGGGCCAACGTCCTGACTTTC	CSAGASGANVLTF
NA	TRBJ1-5	TRBV6-1	few	TGTGCCAGCAGCGGTAGCAACCAGCCCCAGCATTTT	CASSGSNQPQHF
NA	TRBJ2-2	TRBV30	few	TGTGCCTGGAGCCAAGATTCCCGTGTCACCGGGGAGCTGTTTTTT	CAWSQDSRVTGELFF
TRBD2	TRBJ2-5	TRBV11-3	NA	TGTGCCAGCAGCGGGGGGGGAGAGACCCAGTACTTC	CASSGGGETQYF
NA	TRBJ2-4	TRBV20-1	few	TGCAGTGCCTCACGACTTGCCGGGAACATTCAGTACTTC	CSASRLAGNIQYF
TRBD1	TRBJ2-3	TRBV28	NA	TGTGCCAGCAGTTCGACAGGGGGCGCAGATACGCAGTATTTT	CASSSTGGADTQYF
NA	TRBJ2-3	TRBV7-3	NA	TGTGCCAGCAGCTTAAGGGCCCACACAGATACGCAGTATTTT	CASSLRAHTDTQYF
NA	TRBJ2-7	TRBV19	NA	TGTGCCAGTAGCCAGAGTTCCCCTAGCGTGCCCTACGAGCAGTACTTC	CASSQSSPSVPYEQYF
NA	TRBJ2-2	TRBV7-9	NA	TGTGCCAGCAGCTTTACCCAAGGTCCCCAACAGCGCAACACCGGGGAGCTGTTTTTT	CASSFTQGPQQRNTGELFF
NA	TRBJ2-5	TRBV28	NA	TGTGCCAGCAGTCCCCGCCGTTTAGCCGGCAGGACCCAGTACTTC	CASSPRRLAGRTQYF
TRBD2	TRBJ2-1	TRBV5-4	NA	TGTGCCAGCAGCTCTGCCACCCCTGTAGCGGGAGGGTCCTACAATGAGCAGTTCTTC	CASSSATPVAGGSYNEQFF
TRBD2	TRBJ2-4	TRBV6-2/TRBV6-3	few	TGTGCCAGCCAGGTTGCTGGGACTAGCGGGGTTCAGTACTTC	CASQVAGTSGVQYF
NA	TRBJ2-5	TRBV7-9	NA	TGTGCCAGCAGCTGGTCATACAAAGAGACCCAGTACTTC	CASSWSYKETQYF
NA	TRBJ1-3	TRBV7-9	NA	TGTGCCAGCAGCTTAGGAGCAGGCTCTGGAAACACCATATATTTT	CASSLGAGSGNTIYF
NA	TRBJ1-2	TRBV5-1	NA	TGCGCCAGCAGCTTGTCCCCAGGGGAGGGCTATGGCTACACCTTC	CASSLSPGEGYGYTF
NA	TRBJ2-5	TRBV6-4	few	TGTGCCAGCCGACAGGGAGGGCCTGGAGAGACCCAGTACTTC	CASRQGGPGETQYF
NA	TRBJ1-1	TRBV12-3/TRBV12-4	large	TGTGCCAGCAGCTTCCTACAAGGAGGGAGGGCTTTCTTT	CASSFLQGGRAFF
NA	TRBJ1-1	TRBV19	few	TGTGCCAGTAGCAATTTGCGGGGGAACACTGAAGCTTTCTTT	CASSNLRGNTEAFF
NA	TRBJ2-3	TRBV11-3	NA	TGTGCCAGCAGCTTAGCGGGTCCGGGTACGCAGTATTTT	CASSLAGPGTQYF
TRBD1	TRBJ2-2	TRBV6-2/TRBV6-3	NA	TGTGCCAGCAGTCGACAGGGGGCCGGGGAGCTGTTTTTT	CASSRQGAGELFF
NA	TRBJ2-7	TRBV6-2/TRBV6-3	NA	TGTGCCAGCAGTTACCGTGCCACCTCCTACGAGCAGTACTTC	CASSYRATSYEQYF
TRBD1	TRBJ1-3	TRBV6-5	NA	TGTGCCAGCAGTTTAGGGGGCGAAGGAAACACCATATATTTT	CASSLGGEGNTIYF
NA	TRBJ1-1	TRBV6-5	few	TGTGCCAGCAGTTCCCCCTCCTTCGCTGGCTCAGACAACACTGAAGCTTTCTTT	CASSSPSFAGSDNTEAFF
NA	TRBJ1-4	TRBV15	NA	TGTGCCACCAGCAGAGAGATCCGGAGGGATACTAATGAAAAACTGTTTTTT	CATSREIRRDTNEKLFF
TRBD1	TRBJ1-2	TRBV2	NA	TGTGCCAGCAGGGAACAGGGGGCGGGCTATGGCTACACCTTC	CASREQGAGYGYTF
NA	TRBJ2-3	TRBV25-1	few	TGTGCCAGCAGTCGTGCAGGCACAGATACGCAGTATTTT	CASSRAGTDTQYF
NA	TRBJ2-5	TRBV7-2	NA	TGTGCCAGCAGCTTATGGCCAACCAGGTACTTC	CASSLWPTRYF
NA	TRBJ2-7	TRBV6-1	medium-sized	TGTGCCAGCAGTGAAGGGATGGGCCAGTCTTACTACGAGCAGTACTTC	CASSEGMGQSYYEQYF
TRBD2	TRBJ2-7	TRBV7-8	NA	TGTGCCAGCAGCTCCTCCGGGACTAGCGTCTACGAGCAGTACTTC	CASSSSGTSVYEQYF
NA	TRBJ2-7	TRBV5-1	NA	TGCGCCAGCAGCTTCGCCCCTAACTCGAACTACGAGCAGTACTTC	CASSFAPNSNYEQYF
NA	TRBJ1-6	TRBV6-1	NA	TGTGCCAGCATTTCGAGAGAATTGGGTATTTCACCCCTCCACTTT	CASISRELGISPLHF
TRBD1	TRBJ1-6	TRBV30	few	TGTGCCTGGAGGGTATACAGGGGGACCTATAATTCACCCCTCCACTTT	CAWRVYRGTYNSPLHF
NA	TRBJ1-1	TRBV19	few	TGTGCCAGTAGGCCCGGGGGCGGAAACACTGAAGCTTTCTTT	CASRPGGGNTEAFF
NA	TRBJ1-1	TRBV20-1	NA	TGCAGTGCTAGCCCGACAGACCTGAACACTGAAGCTTTCTTT	CSASPTDLNTEAFF
TRBD2	TRBJ2-7	TRBV28	NA	TGTGCCAGCAGGTTAGCGGGGGGATACTCCTACGAGCAGTACTTC	CASRLAGGYSYEQYF
NA	TRBJ1-1	TRBV7-9	NA	TGTGCCAGCAGCTCGAAATGGGACTCCGAAGCTTTCTTT	CASSSKWDSEAFF
NA	TRBJ2-2	TRBV20-1	hyperexpanded	TGCAGTGCTACGCAGACGAACACCGGGGAGCTGTTTTTT	CSATQTNTGELFF
NA	TRBJ2-1	TRBV20-1	few	TGCAGTGCTCCACCCACGGGGTTTGAGCAGTTCTTC	CSAPPTGFEQFF
NA	TRBJ2-7	TRBV7-2	NA	TGTGCCAGCAGCTTAGGCCGACAGGCTAGTCCCTACGAGCAGTACTTC	CASSLGRQASPYEQYF
NA	TRBJ2-7	TRBV6-5	NA	TGTGCCAGCAGTTACGAGGAGTTCTACGAGCAGTACTTC	CASSYEEFYEQYF
TRBD1	TRBJ2-5	TRBV10-3	NA	TGTGCCATCAGGGACAGGGAGACCCAGTACTTC	CAIRDRETQYF
NA	TRBJ1-1	TRBV20-1	few	TGCAGTGCTAGAGAAGGGGGGTTGAACACTGAAGCTTTCTTT	CSAREGGLNTEAFF
NA	TRBJ1-2	TRBV20-1	hyperexpanded	TGCAGTGCGTGGACGGGGTTCGGCGGCTACACCTTC	CSAWTGFGGYTF
NA	TRBJ2-5	TRBV6-4	few	TGTGCCAGCAGTGACAAGGGTAGGAGTTTAGCCGAAGAGACCCAGTACTTC	CASSDKGRSLAEETQYF
TRBD1	TRBJ2-7	TRBV20-1	few	TGCAGTGCTAGACCGGACAGGGACTACGAGCAGTACTTC	CSARPDRDYEQYF
NA	TRBJ1-5	TRBV2	NA	TGTGCCAGCAGTGCCCTCTCGGGCAATCAGCCCCAGCATTTT	CASSALSGNQPQHF
TRBD1	TRBJ1-3	TRBV5-1	NA	TGCGCCAGCAGCACTACGACAGGGTCTGGAAACACCATATATTTT	CASSTTTGSGNTIYF
NA	TRBJ2-7	TRBV6-1	few	TGTGCCAGCAGTGAAACAGTCTACGAGCAGTACTTC	CASSETVYEQYF